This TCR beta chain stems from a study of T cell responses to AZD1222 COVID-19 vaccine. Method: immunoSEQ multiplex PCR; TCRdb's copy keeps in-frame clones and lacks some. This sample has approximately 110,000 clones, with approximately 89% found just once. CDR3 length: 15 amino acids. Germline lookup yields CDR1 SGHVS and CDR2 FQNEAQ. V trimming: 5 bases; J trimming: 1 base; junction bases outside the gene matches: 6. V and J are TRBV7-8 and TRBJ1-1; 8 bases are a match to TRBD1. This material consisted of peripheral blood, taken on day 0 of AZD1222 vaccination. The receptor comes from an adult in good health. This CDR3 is CASSVDRVGNTEAFF. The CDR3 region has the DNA TGTGCCAGCAGCGTGGACAGGGTGGGGAACACTGAAGCTTTCTTT.